The rows below give T cell receptor beta chains drawn from one sample of a study of cytomegalovirus exposure and HLA in healthy donors. The method was immunoSEQ multiplex PCR; TCRdb's version includes in-frame clones alone and lacks a portion of them. The profile shows around 130,000 clones, 84% of them singletons. The material sequenced was PBMCs. The receptors derive from a man aged 45-65 years in good health and CMV-seronegative. CDR3s include the opening cysteine and the closing phenylalanine or tryptophan. The D gene is left open where the match is weak. Only some rows state a clone size, as once, few, many or a class for expanded clones.

J gene,D gene,clone size,V gene,CDR3 DNA,CDR3 protein
TRBJ2-1,TRBD2,NA,TRBV7-2,TGTGCCAGCAGCTGGACTAGCGGGTATTACAATGAGCAGTTCTTC,CASSWTSGYYNEQFF
TRBJ1-6,TRBD1,NA,TRBV5-8,TGTGCCAGCAGCTTGGGATTACAGGGGGCTTACTCACCCCTCCACTTT,CASSLGLQGAYSPLHF
TRBJ1-6,NA,NA,TRBV2,TGTGCCAGCAGTCCTGAACAGGGTGGATCACCCCTCCACTTT,CASSPEQGGSPLHF
TRBJ2-5,NA,NA,TRBV7-6,TGTGCCAGCAGCTTCGGGGGACGGGAGACCCAGTACTTC,CASSFGGRETQYF
TRBJ2-7,NA,NA,TRBV5-8,TGTGCCAGCAGCTTGGGGGCAGGGACCTACGAGCAGTACTTC,CASSLGAGTYEQYF
TRBJ1-3,NA,once,TRBV5-1,TGCGCCAGCAGCTTAACAGGTCTCTCTGGAAACACCATATATTTT,CASSLTGLSGNTIYF
TRBJ1-1,NA,NA,TRBV5-8,TGTGCCAGCAGCTTGGGAGTTAGGGAGGACACTGAAGCTTTCTTT,CASSLGVREDTEAFF
TRBJ1-1,NA,NA,TRBV30,TGTGCCTGGAGTACAGGGCTGAGCACTGAAGCTTTCTTT,CAWSTGLSTEAFF
TRBJ2-1,NA,NA,TRBV2,TGTGCCAGCAGGAGAGGTGGCGACTACAATGAGCAGTTCTTC,CASRRGGDYNEQFF
TRBJ1-1,TRBD1,NA,TRBV5-1,TGCGCCAGCAGCTACCGGGACAGAATGAACACTGAAGCTTTCTTT,CASSYRDRMNTEAFF
TRBJ2-7,TRBD1,NA,TRBV7-9,TGTGCCAGCAGCGCGGAAGGACAGGTCTACGAGCAGTACTTC,CASSAEGQVYEQYF
TRBJ2-3,TRBD2,NA,TRBV11-2,TGTGCCAGCACCCAATCGGGCGGGAGTCCCCAGGATACGCAGTATTTT,CASTQSGGSPQDTQYF
TRBJ1-1,NA,few,TRBV2,TGTGCCAGCAGTGAGCGGCAGGGGCCTGAAGCTTTCTTT,CASSERQGPEAFF